This TCR beta chain was identified in a study of CD8 T cells in ankylosing spondylitis. Overall study results and limits: Made up of about eight highly homologous variants, a TCR beta motif appeared characteristic of ankylosing spondylitis blood. Significantly higher representation of disease-linked clones was reported for matched ankylosing spondylitis synovial fluid.

This CDR3 is 15 amino acids long. CDR1 is MDHEN and CDR2 is SYDVKM in the germline V gene. The junction had 6 bases not matched to a gene; V was cut back by 4 bases and J by 0 bases. This clonotype was observed at least ten times. What it binds is unknown. TCRdb analysed the 5' RACE reads with MiXCR anew, one entry per CDR3 protein. This table has 200,000 or so distinct CDR3 sequences, roughly 13% appearing once. The sample comprised blood, either unsorted or a sorted T cell fraction (not recorded which). This chain joins TRBV28 and TRBJ2-7; 7 positions match TRBD1. This clonotype originated in a female donor with ankylosing spondylitis or in good health (not recorded which). DNA of the CDR3: TGTGCCAGCAGTTCGTCCGGGACAGACTCCTACGAGCAGTACTTC. Translating gives CASSSSGTDSYEQYF.